The sequence of this TCR beta chain was determined in a study of control samples from healthy donors and cancer patients. Per germline, CDR1 LGHDT and CDR2 YNNKEL (reference sequence). Trimming shortened V by 4 bases and J by 4 bases, and 6 bases separated the two germline ends. The CDR3 has 12 residues. Assay used: immunoSEQ multiplex PCR; TCRdb lists only in-frame clones, some missing. The sample shows around 130,000 clones, roughly 89% of them seen only once. The sequenced material came from PBMCs. The V call is TRBV3-1 (or the pseudogene TRBV3-2), the J call TRBJ2-3; D gene uncertain. The TCR was taken from a man aged 45 to 65 with head and neck cancer. The chain's CDR3 is CASSRTADTQYF. CDR3 bases: TGTGCCAGCAGCCGAACGGCAGATACGCAGTATTTT.